The TCR beta chain described here comes from a study of T cell responses to AZD1222 COVID-19 vaccine. Study background: Pooling covered second doses at about 4 or about 12 weeks.

Data came from immunoSEQ multiplex PCR; TCRdb stores just in-frame clones and leaves some out. The data contain 160,000 or so clones, roughly nine tenths of them singletons. Study-level results: Dominant CD4 TCR responses targeted spike regions 160-218 and 743-854. No repertoire was sampled before or during the peak T cell response, only after it. Two AZD1222 doses significantly raised spike-specific TCR breadth and depth over controls.

Trimming took 5 bases from V and 6 from J; bases not matched to a gene: 6. The CDR3 extends over 15 amino acids. Germline V gene data show CDR1 as SEHNR and CDR2 as FQNEAQ (reference sequence). Concerning this clone: Its antigen is undetermined.

This chain links TRBV7-9 with TRBJ2-1; 11 bases line up with TRBD2. This TCR came from an adult in good health. Sequenced here: peripheral blood, sampled on day 0 of AZD1222 vaccination. CDR3 loop: CASSLTSGNLNEQFF. In nucleotides, the CDR3 is TGTGCCAGCAGCCTGACTAGCGGGAACCTCAATGAGCAGTTCTTC.